Listed here are 18 T cell receptor beta chains from one sample, sequenced in a study of shared clonotypes between healthy human individuals. Libraries were prepared by immunoSEQ multiplex PCR; TCRdb keeps only in-frame clonotypes and omits some of them. The sample has approximately 710,000 clones, 90% seen once. Sequencing input: memory CD8+ T cells from PBMCs. Subset of the sample: CD45RO+ cells pooled with CCR7-negative TemRA cells. These receptor sequences come from a man in his late teens or twenties in good health. Some clones in this sample may be carry-over from other donors' samples.

The chain recombines TRBV13 with TRBJ1-3; D ambiguous. CDR1 and CDR2 (germline): PRHDT, FYEKMQ (reference sequence). This CDR3 spans 16 amino acids. The germline V and J ends were trimmed by 5 bases and 0 bases, with 14 bases remaining between them. The CDR3: CASSPPRLSSGNTIYF. For the CDR3, the DNA is TGTGCCAGCAGCCCTCCCCGACTGTCCTCTGGAAACACCATATATTTT. Filled out from reference TRBV13 and TRBJ1-3, the complete variable domain reads AAGVIQSPRHLIKEKRETATLKCYPIPRHDTVYWYQQGPGQDPQFLISFYEKMQSDKGSIPDRFSAQQFSDYHSELNMSSLELGDSALYFCASSPPRLSSGNTIYFGEGSWLTVV.

This clone occurred once. The genes are TRBV29-1 and TRBJ1-2; D is unresolved. Between the trimmed V and J ends, which lost 5 bases and 2 bases, there was a span of 15 bases. The CDR3 has 14 residues. Germline lookup yields CDR1 SQVTM and CDR2 ANQGSEA. The CDR3 DNA sequence: TGCAGCGTTACCTTAATCACATCCAACTATGGCTACACCTTC. Its protein product is CSVTLITSNYGYTF.

The chain has TRBV7-9 and TRBJ2-5; 7 positions match TRBD1. The CDR3 length is 14 residues. Germline CDR1 reads SEHNR; CDR2 reads FQNEAQ (reference sequence). Trimming removed 5 bases from V and 3 bases from J; junction bases left unmatched: 6. CDR3 sequence: CASSPDRAEETQYF. The CDR3 coding sequence is TGTGCCAGCAGCCCCGACAGGGCCGAAGAGACCCAGTACTTC. The variable domain in full, with the rest retrieved from reference TRBV7-9 and TRBJ2-5, is DTGVSQNPRHKITKRGQNVTFRCDPISEHNRLYWYRQTLGQGPEFLTYFQNEAQLEKSRLLSDRFSAERPKGSFSTLEIQRTEQGDSAMYLCASSPDRAEETQYFGPGTRLLVL.

This rearrangement joins TRBV28 to TRBJ2-5; 9 nucleotides line up with TRBD1. The CDR3 totals 14 residues. Per the germline V gene, CDR1 is MDHEN and CDR2 is SYDVKM. The J segment lost 3 bases and the V segment lost 6 bases, leaving 5 bases of the junction unmatched. The CDR3 nucleotides read TGTGCCAGCAGCCCCGGGACAGGGAAAGAGACCCAGTACTTC. It yields the protein CASSPGTGKETQYF.

This chain joins TRBV2 and TRBJ1-2; tentative D call: TRBD1 (5 bases). Germline loops: CDR1 SNHLY, CDR2 FYNNEI. The V and J ends lost 7 bases and 8 bases respectively, with 17 bases between them. This CDR3 region has 13 residues. CDR3 in amino acids: CASMGGASRGYTF. In DNA form, the CDR3 reads TGTGCCAGCATGGGGGGAGCCTCTCGGGGCTACACCTTC.

This chain links TRBV4-1 with TRBJ2-3; D possibly uses TRBD1 or TRBD2 (5 bases each). Germline loops: CDR1 MGHRA, CDR2 YSYEKL. This CDR3 contains 16 residues. The germline V and J ends were trimmed by 0 bases and 0 bases, with 10 bases remaining between them. The CDR3 here is CASSQDIEGSTDTQYF. DNA for the CDR3: TGCGCCAGCAGCCAAGATATTGAGGGGAGCACAGATACGCAGTATTTT.

V gene TRBV9 combines with J gene TRBJ2-3; the D is unclear. The V end was cut by 0 bases, the J end by 4 bases, with 12 bases between. The germline V gene has CDR1 SGDLS and CDR2 YYNGEE. The CDR3 extends over 15 amino acids. The CDR3 spells CASSVDEFSPDTQYF. In nucleotides, the CDR3 is TGTGCCAGCAGCGTAGATGAGTTTTCCCCAGATACGCAGTATTTT.

The rearrangement joins TRBV7-9 to TRBJ2-7, with 7 bases matching TRBD1. This CDR3 spans 16 amino acids. J lost 4 bases, V lost 5 bases, and 14 bases had no gene match. The germline V gene has CDR1 SEHNR and CDR2 FQNEAQ (reference sequence). In nucleotides, the CDR3 is TGTGCCAGCAGCCCGAGAGGGGGCAAGGAGAGGTACGAGCAGTACTTC. Its protein is CASSPRGGKERYEQYF.

This chain joins TRBV5-1 and TRBJ2-2; 11 nucleotides match TRBD1. The V gene end was trimmed by 5 bases and the J gene end by 4 bases; junction bases not matched to a gene: 7. This CDR3 is 16 amino acids long. Germline V CDR1 and CDR2: SGHRS, YFSETQ. CDR3 bases: TGCGCCAGCAGACCGTCCGGGACAGGGGGCACCGGGGAGCTGTTTTTT. It encodes CASRPSGTGGTGELFF.

This chain connects TRBV15 to TRBJ1-5, with D perhaps TRBD1 (5 bases). The CDR3 has 16 residues. Germline V gene lookup returns CDR1 LNHNV and CDR2 YYDKDF (reference sequence). V shed 5 bases and J shed 1 base, with 15 bases lying between them. The CDR3 protein is CATSPTGGASNQPQHF. As DNA, the CDR3 is TGTGCCACCAGCCCTACTGGAGGGGCAAGCAATCAGCCCCAGCATTTT. The whole variable domain, filled in from reference TRBV15 and TRBJ1-5, reads DAMVIQNPRYQVTQFGKPVTLSCSQTLNHNVMYWYQQKSSQAPKLLFHYYDKDFNNEADTPDNFQSRRPNTSFCFLDIRSPGLGDTAMYLCATSPTGGASNQPQHFGDGTRLSIL.

The J gene is TRBJ2-1, the V gene TRBV13; 14 bases are a match to TRBD2. CDR3 length: 20 residues. From germline, CDR1 is PRHDT and CDR2 FYEKMQ (reference sequence). V was pared by 5 bases and J by 3 bases, with 15 bases of the junction left unmatched. The CDR3 protein is CASSPSTSGRALGFYNEQFF. Written as DNA, the CDR3 is TGTGCCAGCAGCCCATCGACTAGCGGGAGGGCCTTGGGTTTCTACAATGAGCAGTTCTTC.

The chain links TRBV13 to TRBJ2-1; D assignment may be TRBD1 or TRBD2 (5 bases each). Germline CDR1 is PRHDT and CDR2 is FYEKMQ (reference sequence). The CDR3 is 16 residues long. The V end lost 4 bases, the J end lost 9 bases, and 22 bases lay between the germline ends. The CDR3 nucleotides read TGTGCCAGCAGCTCGACCCCTCCTGCCGAGGGGTTTGAGCAGTTCTTC. It codes for CASSSTPPAEGFEQFF.

The chain recombines TRBV9 with TRBJ2-1; either TRBD1 or TRBD2 may fit D (5 bases each). Germline V gene data show CDR1 as SGDLS and CDR2 as YYNGEE. This CDR3 contains 14 residues. V was pared by 3 bases and J by 10 bases, with 17 bases between. The CDR3 is CASSAGTQLNEQFF. The CDR3 DNA reads as TGTGCCAGCAGCGCCGGGACCCAACTTAACGAGCAGTTCTTC.

The V gene is TRBV7-9, the J gene TRBJ2-3; 13 nucleotides match TRBD2. With V trimmed by 3 bases and J by 0 bases, 6 bases remained unmatched. The CDR3 extends over 18 amino acids. In germline, CDR1 is SEHNR, CDR2 FQNEAQ (reference sequence). The CDR3 region is CASSLTSGRNPSTDTQYF. CDR3 DNA sequence: TGTGCCAGCAGCTTGACTAGCGGGAGGAACCCTAGCACAGATACGCAGTATTTT.

This clone has only one observation. J is TRBJ2-7 and V is TRBV5-4, with 9 positions matching TRBD2. The trim removed 4 bases at V and 3 bases at J, leaving 8 bases unmatched. This CDR3 spans 15 amino acids. Germline assignment: CDR1 SGHNT and CDR2 YYREEE (reference sequence). CDR3 in DNA: TGTGCCAGCAGCGGTGGTTCTAGCGGGGTCTACGAGCAGTACTTC. Its translation is CASSGGSSGVYEQYF.

The J gene is TRBJ1-1, the V gene TRBV19; 7 bases fit TRBD1. The CDR3 runs to 15 residues. The trim removed 5 bases at V and 3 bases at J, leaving 9 bases unmatched. Germline V lookup: CDR1 LNHDA, CDR2 SQIVND (reference sequence). This CDR3 reads CASSPRQGFHTEAFF. The CDR3 nucleotides read TGTGCCAGTAGTCCCCGACAGGGTTTTCACACTGAAGCTTTCTTT.

V gene TRBV19 combines with J gene TRBJ2-7; D not resolved. The ends were cut back, 2 bases at V and 4 bases at J, with 6 bases in the middle. Germline CDR1 LNHDA, CDR2 SQIVND (reference sequence). This CDR3 is built from 12 residues. The CDR3 DNA sequence: TGTGCCAGTAGTATAAGTGGGTACGAGCAGTACTTC. This gives the protein CASSISGYEQYF.

The chain combines TRBV27 with TRBJ2-1; 8 nucleotides match TRBD2. V shed 3 bases and J 3 bases; nucleotides not matched to a gene: 4. The germline gives CDR1 MNHEY, CDR2 SMNVEV (reference sequence). The CDR3 spans 15 residues. In DNA form, the CDR3 reads TGTGCCAGCAGTTTCTTTACTAGCGGCTACAATGAGCAGTTCTTC. It translates to CASSFFTSGYNEQFF.